This T cell receptor beta chain was retrieved from a study of blood T cell repertoires in COVID-19. Study summary: Samples taken during acute and convalescent COVID-19 were collected in the United States, Italy and Spain.

Method: immunoSEQ multiplex PCR; TCRdb's copy keeps in-frame clones and lacks some. The table includes around 250,000 clones, approximately 90% detected once. In this sample, this clone turned up once. The V end lost 8 bases, the J end lost 1 base, and 12 bases lay between the germline ends. The CDR3 extends over 13 amino acids. CDR1 and CDR2 from the germline V gene are SQVTM and ANQGSEA. The specimen sequenced was PBMCs or T cells enriched from blood (not recorded which). J is TRBJ2-1 and V is TRBV29-1; D is possibly TRBD2 (5 bases). This receptor was identified in a woman aged 40-49 years with acute COVID-19. For the CDR3, the DNA is TGCAGCAGCACGGGGTCTTCCTACAATGAGCAGTTCTTC. Translated, it gives CSSTGSSYNEQFF.